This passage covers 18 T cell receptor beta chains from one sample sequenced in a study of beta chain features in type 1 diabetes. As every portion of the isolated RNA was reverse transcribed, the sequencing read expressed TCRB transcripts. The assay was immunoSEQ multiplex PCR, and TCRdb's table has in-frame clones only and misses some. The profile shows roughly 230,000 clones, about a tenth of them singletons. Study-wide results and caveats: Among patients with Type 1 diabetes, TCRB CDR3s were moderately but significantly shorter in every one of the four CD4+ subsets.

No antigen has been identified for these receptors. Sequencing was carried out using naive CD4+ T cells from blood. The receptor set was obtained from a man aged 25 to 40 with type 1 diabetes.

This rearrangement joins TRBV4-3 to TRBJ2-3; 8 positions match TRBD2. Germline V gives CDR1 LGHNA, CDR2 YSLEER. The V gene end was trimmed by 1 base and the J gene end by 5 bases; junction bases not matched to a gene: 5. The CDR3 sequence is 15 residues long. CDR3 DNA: TGCGCCAGCAGCCAAGGGACGGGGGGGTTAGATACGCAGTATTTT. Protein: CASSQGTGGLDTQYF.

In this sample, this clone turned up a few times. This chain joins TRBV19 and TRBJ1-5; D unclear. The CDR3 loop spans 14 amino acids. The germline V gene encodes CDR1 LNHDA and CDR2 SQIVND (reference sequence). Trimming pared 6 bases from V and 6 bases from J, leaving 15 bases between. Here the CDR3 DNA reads TGTGCCAGTAGCATGGCCGGGAGCGGTCAGCCCCAGCATTTT. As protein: CASSMAGSGQPQHF.

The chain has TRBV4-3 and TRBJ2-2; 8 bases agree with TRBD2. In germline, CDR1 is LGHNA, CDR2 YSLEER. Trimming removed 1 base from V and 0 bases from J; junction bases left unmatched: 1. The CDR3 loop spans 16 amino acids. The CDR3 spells CASSQGLASNTGELFF. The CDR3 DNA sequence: TGCGCCAGCAGCCAAGGACTAGCGTCGAACACCGGGGAGCTGTTTTTT.

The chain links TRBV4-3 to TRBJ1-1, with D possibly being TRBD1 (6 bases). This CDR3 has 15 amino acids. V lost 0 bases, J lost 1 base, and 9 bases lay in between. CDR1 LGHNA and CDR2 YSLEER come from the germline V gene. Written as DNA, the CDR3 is TGCGCCAGCAGCCAAGATTACAGGGAGAACACTGAAGCTTTCTTT. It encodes CASSQDYRENTEAFF.

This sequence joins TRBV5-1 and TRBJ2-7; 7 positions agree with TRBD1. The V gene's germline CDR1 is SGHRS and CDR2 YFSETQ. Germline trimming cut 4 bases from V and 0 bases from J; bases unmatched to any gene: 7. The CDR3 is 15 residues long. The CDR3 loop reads CASSETGVASYEQYF. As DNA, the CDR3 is TGCGCCAGCAGCGAAACAGGGGTAGCCTCCTACGAGCAGTACTTC.

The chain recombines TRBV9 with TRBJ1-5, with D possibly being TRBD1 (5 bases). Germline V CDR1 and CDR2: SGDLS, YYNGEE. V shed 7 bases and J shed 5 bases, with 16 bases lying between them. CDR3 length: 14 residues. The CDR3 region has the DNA TGTGCCAGCCCGGTGGGGAACAGGTATCAGCCCCAGCATTTT. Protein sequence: CASPVGNRYQPQHF.

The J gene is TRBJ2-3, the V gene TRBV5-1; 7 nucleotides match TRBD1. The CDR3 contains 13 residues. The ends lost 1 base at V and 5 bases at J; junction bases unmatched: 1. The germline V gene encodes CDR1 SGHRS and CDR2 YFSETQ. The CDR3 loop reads CASSLNRGDTQYF. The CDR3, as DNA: TGCGCCAGCAGCTTGAACAGGGGAGATACGCAGTATTTT.

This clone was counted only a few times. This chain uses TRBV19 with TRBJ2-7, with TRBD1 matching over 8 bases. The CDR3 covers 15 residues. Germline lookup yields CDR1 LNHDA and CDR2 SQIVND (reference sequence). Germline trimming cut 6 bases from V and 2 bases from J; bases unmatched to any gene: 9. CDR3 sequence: CASRRTGNQAYEQYF. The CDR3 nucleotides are TGTGCCAGTAGGCGGACAGGGAATCAAGCCTACGAGCAGTACTTC. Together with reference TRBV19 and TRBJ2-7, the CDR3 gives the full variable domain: DGGITQSPKYLFRKEGQNVTLSCEQNLNHDAMYWYRQDPGQGLRLIYYSQIVNDFQKGDIAEGYSVSREKKESFPLTVTSAQKNPTAFYLCASRRTGNQAYEQYFGPGTRLTVT.

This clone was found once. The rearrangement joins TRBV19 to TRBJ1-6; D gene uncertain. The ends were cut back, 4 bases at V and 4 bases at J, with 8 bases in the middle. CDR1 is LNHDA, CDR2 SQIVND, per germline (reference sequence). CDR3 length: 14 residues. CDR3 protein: CASSRGAYNSPLHF. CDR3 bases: TGTGCCAGTAGTAGGGGAGCTTATAATTCACCCCTCCACTTT.

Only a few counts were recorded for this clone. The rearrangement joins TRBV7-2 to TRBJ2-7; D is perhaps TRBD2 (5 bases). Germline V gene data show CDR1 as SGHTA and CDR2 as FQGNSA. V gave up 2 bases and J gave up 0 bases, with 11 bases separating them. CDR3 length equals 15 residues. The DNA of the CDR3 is TGTGCCAGCAGCTTACGGACTCTCCCCTCCTACGAGCAGTACTTC. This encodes CASSLRTLPSYEQYF.

The CDR3 reads CASSLGSTARTQYF. The CDR3 nucleotides read TGTGCCAGCAGCTTAGGAAGCACCGCCCGAACGCAGTATTTT. The chain uses TRBV7-9 and TRBJ2-3; D unclear. The CDR3 has 14 residues. Germline loops: CDR1 SEHNR, CDR2 FQNEAQ (reference sequence). V shed 1 base and J shed 9 bases, with 14 bases lying between them.

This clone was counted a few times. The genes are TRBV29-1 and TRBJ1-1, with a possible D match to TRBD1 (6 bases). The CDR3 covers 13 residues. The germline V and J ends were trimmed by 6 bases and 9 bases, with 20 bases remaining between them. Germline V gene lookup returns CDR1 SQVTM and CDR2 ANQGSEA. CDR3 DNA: TGCAGCGTAGGGGGGGCTGCAAATGATAAAGCTTTCTTT. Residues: CSVGGAANDKAFF.

The CDR3 here is CASSQDWQASNQPQHF. Written as DNA, the CDR3 is TGCGCCAGCAGCCAAGATTGGCAGGCGAGCAATCAGCCCCAGCATTTT. The V gene is TRBV4-3, the J gene TRBJ1-5; no clear D gene. Trimming shortened V by 0 bases and J by 1 base, and 10 bases separated the two germline ends. The CDR3 sequence is 16 residues long. From germline, CDR1 is LGHNA and CDR2 YSLEER.

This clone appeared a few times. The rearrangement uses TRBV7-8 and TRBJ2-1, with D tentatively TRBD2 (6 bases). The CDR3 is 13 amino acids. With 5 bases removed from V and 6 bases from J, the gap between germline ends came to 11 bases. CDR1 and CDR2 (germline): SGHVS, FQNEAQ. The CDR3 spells CASSVTGVNEQFF. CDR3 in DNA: TGTGCCAGCAGCGTGACGGGAGTCAATGAGCAGTTCTTC.

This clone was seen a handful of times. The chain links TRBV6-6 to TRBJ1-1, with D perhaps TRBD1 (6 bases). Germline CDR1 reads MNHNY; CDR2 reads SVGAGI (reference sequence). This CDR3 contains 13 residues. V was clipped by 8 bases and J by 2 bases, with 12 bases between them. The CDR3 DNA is TGTGCCAGCGTAGACAGGTACAACACTGAAGCTTTCTTT. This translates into CASVDRYNTEAFF.

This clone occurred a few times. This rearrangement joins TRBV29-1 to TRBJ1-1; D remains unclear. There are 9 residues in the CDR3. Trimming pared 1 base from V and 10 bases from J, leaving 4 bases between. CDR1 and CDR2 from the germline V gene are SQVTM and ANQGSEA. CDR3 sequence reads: CSVEGAAFF. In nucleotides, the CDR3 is TGCAGCGTTGAAGGAGCAGCTTTCTTT. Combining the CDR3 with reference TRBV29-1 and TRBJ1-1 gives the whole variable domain SAVISQKPSRDICQRGTSLTIQCQVDSQVTMMFWYRQQPGQSLTLIATANQGSEATYESGFVIDKFPISRPNLTFSTLTVSNMSPEDSSIYLCSVEGAAFFGQGTRLTVV.

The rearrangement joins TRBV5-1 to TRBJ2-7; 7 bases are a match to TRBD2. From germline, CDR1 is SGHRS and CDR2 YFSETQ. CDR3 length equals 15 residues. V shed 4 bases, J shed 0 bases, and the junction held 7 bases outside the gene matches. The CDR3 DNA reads TGCGCCAGCAGCGTCGCCCCGGGGGGCTCCTACGAGCAGTACTTC. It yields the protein CASSVAPGGSYEQYF.

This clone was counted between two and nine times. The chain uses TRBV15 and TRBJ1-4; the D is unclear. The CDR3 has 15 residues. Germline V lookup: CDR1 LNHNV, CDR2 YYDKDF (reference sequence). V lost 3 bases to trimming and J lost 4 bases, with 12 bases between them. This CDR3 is CATSSWGEGNEKLFF. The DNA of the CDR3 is TGTGCCACCAGCAGCTGGGGTGAGGGTAATGAAAAACTGTTTTTT.